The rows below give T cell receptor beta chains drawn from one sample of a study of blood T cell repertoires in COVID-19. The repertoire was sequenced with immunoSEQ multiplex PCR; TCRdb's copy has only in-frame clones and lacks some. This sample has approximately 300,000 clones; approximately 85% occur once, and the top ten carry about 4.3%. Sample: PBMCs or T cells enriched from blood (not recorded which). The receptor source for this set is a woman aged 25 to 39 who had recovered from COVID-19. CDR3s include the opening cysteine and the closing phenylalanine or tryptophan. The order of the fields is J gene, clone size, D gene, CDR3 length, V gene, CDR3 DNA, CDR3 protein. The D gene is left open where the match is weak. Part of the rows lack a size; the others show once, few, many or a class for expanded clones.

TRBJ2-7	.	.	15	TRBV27	TGTGCCAGCGCTACAGGCGTCCCAACCTTCTACGAGCAGTACTTC	CASATGVPTFYEQYF
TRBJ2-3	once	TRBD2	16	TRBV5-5	TGTGCCAGCAGCTTGGCCCCACTAGCGGTCACAGATACGCAGTATTTT	CASSLAPLAVTDTQYF
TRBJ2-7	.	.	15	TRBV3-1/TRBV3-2	TGTGCCAGCAGCCAAGGGGCCGCCGGGGCCTACGAGCAGTACTTC	CASSQGAAGAYEQYF
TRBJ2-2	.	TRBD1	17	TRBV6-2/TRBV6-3	TGTGCCAGCAGTTACTCGACAGGACAGGGACACACCGGGGAGCTGTTTTTT	CASSYSTGQGHTGELFF
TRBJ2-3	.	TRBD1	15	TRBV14	TGTGCCAGCAGCCTTCGGACAGGGGTCACAGATACGCAGTATTTT	CASSLRTGVTDTQYF
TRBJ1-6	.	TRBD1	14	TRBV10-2	TGCGCCAGCAGATCGACAGGGGGCAATTCACCCCTCCACTTT	CASRSTGGNSPLHF
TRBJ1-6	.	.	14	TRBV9	TGTGCCAGCAGCGTGACAGACTATAATTCACCCCTCCACTTT	CASSVTDYNSPLHF
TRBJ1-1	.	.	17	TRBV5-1	TGCGCCAGCAGCTTGGCCGGGCCCTTCGGAGGTGGCACTGAAGCTTTCTTT	CASSLAGPFGGGTEAFF
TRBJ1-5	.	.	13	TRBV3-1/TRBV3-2	TGTGCCAGCAGCCAGAGCCGAAGTCAGCCCCAGCATTTT	CASSQSRSQPQHF
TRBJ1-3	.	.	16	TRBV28	TGTGCCAGCAGTTTCCCCACGGGTGTTTCAGGAAACACCATATATTTT	CASSFPTGVSGNTIYF
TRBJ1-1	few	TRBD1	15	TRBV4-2	TGTGCCAGCAGCCACCGGACAGGGGGGCACACTGAAGCTTTCTTT	CASSHRTGGHTEAFF
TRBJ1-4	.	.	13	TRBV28	TGTGCCAGCCGTGGACAGAATAATGAAAAACTGTTTTTT	CASRGQNNEKLFF
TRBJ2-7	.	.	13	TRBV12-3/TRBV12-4	TGTGCCAGCAGTAGAATGGTTGAGTACGAGCAGTACTTC	CASSRMVEYEQYF
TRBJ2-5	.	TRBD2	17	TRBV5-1	TGCGCCAGCAGCGAAACTAGCGGGGGAATTCCAAGGGAGACCCAGTACTTC	CASSETSGGIPRETQYF
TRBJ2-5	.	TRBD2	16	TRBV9	TGTGCCAGCAGCCCACGACTAGCGGGAGGTCAAGAGACCCAGTACTTC	CASSPRLAGGQETQYF
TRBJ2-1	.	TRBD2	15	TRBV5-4	TGTGCCAGCAGCCCCGGGACTAGGGGCTACAATGAGCAGTTCTTC	CASSPGTRGYNEQFF
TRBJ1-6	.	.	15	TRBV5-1	TGCGCCAGCAGCTCAGACATCTCCTATAATTCACCCCTCCACTTT	CASSSDISYNSPLHF
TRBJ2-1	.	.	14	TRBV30	TGTGCCTGGAGGGGCCGGGACTCCTACAATGAGCAGTTCTTC	CAWRGRDSYNEQFF
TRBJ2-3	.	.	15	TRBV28	TGTGCCAGCAGTTTCCCGGGGGTTAGCACAGATACGCAGTATTTT	CASSFPGVSTDTQYF
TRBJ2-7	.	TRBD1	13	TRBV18	TGTGCCAGCTCCCGACAGGGCTCCTACGAGCAGTACTTC	CASSRQGSYEQYF
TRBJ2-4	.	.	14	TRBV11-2	TGTGCCAGCAGCTTTTTGCAGTCCAAAAACATTCAGTACTTC	CASSFLQSKNIQYF
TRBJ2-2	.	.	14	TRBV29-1	TGCAGCGTTGAAACAGGGCGCAGGACCGGGGAGCTGTTTTTT	CSVETGRRTGELFF
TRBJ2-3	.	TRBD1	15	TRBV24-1	TGTGCCACCAGTAGACAGGGGATGAGCACAGATACGCAGTATTTT	CATSRQGMSTDTQYF
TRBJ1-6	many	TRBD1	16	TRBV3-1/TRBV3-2	TGTGCCAGCAGCCAACCCACCGGGACAGGGGGTTCACCCCTCCACTTT	CASSQPTGTGGSPLHF
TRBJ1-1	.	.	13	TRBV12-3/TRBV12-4	TGTGCCAGCAGTTTGTCGGTCGACACTGAAGCTTTCTTT	CASSLSVDTEAFF
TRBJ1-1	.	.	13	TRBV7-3	TGTGCCAGCAGCTTAAGCGGGAACACTGAAGCTTTCTTT	CASSLSGNTEAFF